The entry below gives a single T cell receptor beta chain sequence along with its context. The sample comes from a study of shared clonotypes between healthy human individuals. The repertoire was sequenced with immunoSEQ multiplex PCR; TCRdb's copy has only in-frame clones and lacks some. This sample has approximately 530,000 clones, with approximately 94% found just once. Germline CDR1 MDHEN, CDR2 SYDVKM. Trimming stripped 3 bases from V and 5 bases from J, with 7 bases between. The CDR3 is 12 amino acids. This sequence was found in a woman in her 30s in good health. The source material was naive CD4+ T cells sorted from blood. Subset specified: CD45RA+ positively selected. J is TRBJ2-5 and V is TRBV28, with D uncertain. The CDR3 sequence is CASSFITETQYF. The CDR3 DNA is TGTGCCAGCAGTTTTATAACGGAGACCCAGTACTTC.